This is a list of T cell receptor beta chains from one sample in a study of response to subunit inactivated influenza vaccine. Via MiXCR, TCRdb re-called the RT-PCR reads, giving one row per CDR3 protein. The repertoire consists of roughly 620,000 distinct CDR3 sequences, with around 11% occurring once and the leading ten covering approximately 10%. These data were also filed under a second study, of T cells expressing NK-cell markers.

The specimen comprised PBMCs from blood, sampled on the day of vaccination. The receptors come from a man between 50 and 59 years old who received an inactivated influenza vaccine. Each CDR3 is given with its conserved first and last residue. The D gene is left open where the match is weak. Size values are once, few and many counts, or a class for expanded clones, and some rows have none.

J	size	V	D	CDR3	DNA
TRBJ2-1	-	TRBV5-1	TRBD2	CASSLGGTSVGMNEQFF	TGCGCCAGCAGCTTGGGGGGGACTAGCGTTGGGATGAATGAGCAGTTCTTC
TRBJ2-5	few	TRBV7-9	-	CASSSISGTVQETQYF	TGTGCCAGCAGCTCAATATCCGGGACTGTCCAAGAGACCCAGTACTTC
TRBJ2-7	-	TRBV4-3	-	CASSQVAVVAAYEQYF	TGCGCCAGCAGCCAAGTAGCAGTGGTTGCGGCTTACGAGCAGTACTTC
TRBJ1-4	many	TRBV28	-	CASRRARNEKLFF	TGTGCCAGCAGACGAGCCAGGAATGAAAAACTGTTTTTT
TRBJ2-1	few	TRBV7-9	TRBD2	CASSLAERDFF	TGTGCCAGCAGCTTAGCCGAGCGGGACTTCTTC
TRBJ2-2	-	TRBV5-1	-	CATRHVGADTGELFF	TGCGCCACCCGTCACGTGGGGGCGGACACCGGGGAGCTGTTTTTT
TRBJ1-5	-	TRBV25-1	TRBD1	CASIDRGDNQPQHF	TGTGCCAGCATTGACAGGGGAGACAATCAGCCCCAGCATTTT
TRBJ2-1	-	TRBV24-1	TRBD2	CATSVQRGGNNEQFF	TGTGCCACCAGTGTCCAGCGGGGGGGGAATAATGAGCAGTTCTTC
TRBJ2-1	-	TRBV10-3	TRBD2	CAISGLAGLSSYNEQFF	TGTGCCATCAGTGGACTAGCGGGCCTTAGCTCCTACAATGAGCAGTTCTTC
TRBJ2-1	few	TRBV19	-	CASSITPQVYNEQFF	TGTGCCAGTAGTATAACCCCCCAGGTGTACAATGAGCAGTTCTTC
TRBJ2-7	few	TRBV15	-	CATSRTAFGGSIAVSSYEQYF	TGTGCCACCAGCAGAACTGCCTTCGGCGGATCAATAGCGGTGAGCTCCTACGAGCAGTACTTC
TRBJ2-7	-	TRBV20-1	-	CSARPSGGISYEQYF	TGCAGTGCTAGACCAAGCGGAGGGATCTCCTACGAGCAGTACTTC
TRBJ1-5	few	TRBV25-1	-	CASSVRGWSNQPQHF	TGTGCCAGCAGTGTCCGTGGTTGGAGCAATCAGCCCCAGCATTTT
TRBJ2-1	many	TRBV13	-	CASSFSLGRSNEQFF	TGTGCCAGCAGCTTTAGTCTCGGGAGATCCAATGAGCAGTTCTTC
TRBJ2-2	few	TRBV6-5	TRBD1	CASSYSLDRAAITGELFF	TGTGCCAGCAGTTACTCCCTCGACAGGGCGGCGATCACCGGGGAGCTGTTTTTT
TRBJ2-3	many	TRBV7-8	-	CASSPHGDADTQYF	TGTGCCAGCAGCCCCCACGGAGACGCAGATACGCAGTATTTT
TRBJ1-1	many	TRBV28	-	CASSLGDAGSTEAFF	TGTGCCAGCAGTCTCGGCGATGCGGGGAGCACTGAAGCTTTCTTT
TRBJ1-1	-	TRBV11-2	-	CASSLPAGKAFF	TGTGCCAGCAGCTTACCGGCAGGGAAGGCTTTCTTT
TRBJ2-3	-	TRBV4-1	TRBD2	CASSQDGGGIDTQYF	TGCGCCAGCAGCCAAGACGGCGGGGGGATAGATACGCAGTATTTT